Below, one T cell receptor beta chain is given with its context. The sample belongs to a study of cytomegalovirus exposure and HLA in healthy donors. Overall study: HLA-typed donors were the source of 90 million or so unique TCRs, which an early data release held.

CDR1 is SEHNR, CDR2 FQNEAQ, per germline (reference sequence). The V and J ends lost 5 bases and 8 bases respectively, with 18 bases between them. There are 14 residues in the CDR3. Primers for the PCR totalled 60 Vbeta and 13 Jbeta. The repertoire was sequenced with immunoSEQ multiplex PCR; TCRdb's copy has only in-frame clones and lacks some. This sample contains about 82,000 clones. The receptor was derived from a woman aged 25 to 45 in good health and CMV-seronegative. The sequencing sample was made of PBMCs. V and J are TRBV7-9 and TRBJ1-2; D may be TRBD1 (6 bases). CDR3 sequence: CASSPRTVSSGYTF. The CDR3 bases are TGTGCCAGCAGCCCCCGGACAGTCTCGTCGGGCTACACCTTC.